Here is one TCR beta chain with its context. Recovered status in Cohort 3 required two negative PCRs, clearance, or symptom resolution. This entry comes from a study of blood T cell repertoires in COVID-19. Produced via immunoSEQ multiplex PCR; TCRdb's table is partial and in-frame only. The table lists about 220,000 clones, roughly 84% of them singletons. The receptor's source is a middle-aged woman who had recovered from COVID-19. Sequenced sample: PBMCs or T cells enriched from blood (not recorded which).

CDR3 region: CASSPPSGQGQTQYF. The DNA for the CDR3 is TGTGCCAGCTCACCACCGTCGGGACAGGGACAGACCCAGTACTTC. This chain joins TRBV18 and TRBJ2-5; 9 nucleotides line up with TRBD1. This CDR3 is 15 amino acids long. CDR1 and CDR2 from the germline V gene are KGHSH and LQKENI. Losses at the gene ends were 0 bases for V and 6 bases for J; bases not matched to a gene: 5.